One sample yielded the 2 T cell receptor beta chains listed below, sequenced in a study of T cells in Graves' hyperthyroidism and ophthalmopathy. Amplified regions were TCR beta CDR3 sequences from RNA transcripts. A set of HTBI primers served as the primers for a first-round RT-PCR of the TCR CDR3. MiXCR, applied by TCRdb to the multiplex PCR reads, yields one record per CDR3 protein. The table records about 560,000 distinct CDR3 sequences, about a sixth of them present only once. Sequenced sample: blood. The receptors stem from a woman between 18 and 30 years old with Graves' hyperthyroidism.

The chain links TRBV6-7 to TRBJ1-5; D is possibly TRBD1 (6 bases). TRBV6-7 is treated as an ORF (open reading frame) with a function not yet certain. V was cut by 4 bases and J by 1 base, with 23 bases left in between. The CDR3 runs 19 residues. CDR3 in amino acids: CASSCPTGRGLWSNQPQHF. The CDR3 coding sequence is TGTGCCAGCAGTTGCCCGACCGGCAGGGGACTTTGGAGCAATCAGCCCCAGCATTTT.

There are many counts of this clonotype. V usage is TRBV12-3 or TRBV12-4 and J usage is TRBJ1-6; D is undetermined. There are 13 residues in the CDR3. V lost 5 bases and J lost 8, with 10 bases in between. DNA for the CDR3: TGTGCCAGCAGTACCCGGTCCGATTCACCCCTCCACTTT. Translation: CASSTRSDSPLHF.